The present T cell receptor (beta chain) was sequenced within a study of T cells in Graves' hyperthyroidism and ophthalmopathy. The wider study: Peripheral blood was collected at initial diagnosis, before any treatment.

RNA transcripts yielded amplified TCR beta CDR3 regions. The HTBI primer set was used in a first-round RT-PCR of the TCR CDR3. Each CDR3 protein gets one entry after TCRdb re-called the multiplex PCR reads with MiXCR. The table includes approximately 600,000 distinct CDR3 sequences, approximately 14% detected once. Trimming removed 3 bases from V and 8 bases from J; junction bases left unmatched: 10. Per the germline V gene, CDR1 is SGHAT and CDR2 is FQDESV (reference sequence). There are 17 residues in the CDR3. Study-level findings and limits: Blood also held most thyroid clonotypes expanded beyond 0.001. The model anticipated ophthalmopathy a median around six months pre-onset.

With regard to this clonotype: Its matching antigen is unknown.

The rearrangement uses TRBV11-1 and TRBJ2-2, with TRBD2 identical over 12 bases. Sequencing was carried out using blood. This TCR was recovered from a middle-aged woman with Graves' ophthalmopathy. The chain's CDR3 is CASSFTTSGRGKGELFF. CDR3 in DNA: TGTGCCAGCAGCTTCACGACTAGCGGGAGAGGGAAAGGGGAGCTGTTTTTT. The full variable domain, completed using reference TRBV11-1 and TRBJ2-2, is EAEVAQSPRYKITEKSQAVAFWCDPISGHATLYWYRQILGQGPELLVQFQDESVVDDSQLPKDRFSAERLKGVDSTLKIQPAELGDSAMYLCASSFTTSGRGKGELFFGEGSRLTVL.